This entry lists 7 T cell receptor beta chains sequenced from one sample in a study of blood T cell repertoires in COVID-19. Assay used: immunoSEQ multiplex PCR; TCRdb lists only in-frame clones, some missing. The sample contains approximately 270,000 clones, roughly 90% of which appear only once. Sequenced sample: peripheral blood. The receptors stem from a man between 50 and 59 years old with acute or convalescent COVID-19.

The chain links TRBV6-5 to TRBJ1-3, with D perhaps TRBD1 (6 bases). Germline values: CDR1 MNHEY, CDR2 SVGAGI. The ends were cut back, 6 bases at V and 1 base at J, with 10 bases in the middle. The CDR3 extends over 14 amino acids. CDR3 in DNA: TGTGCCAGCAGCAACACAGGGTCTGGAAACACCATATATTTT. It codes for CASSNTGSGNTIYF.

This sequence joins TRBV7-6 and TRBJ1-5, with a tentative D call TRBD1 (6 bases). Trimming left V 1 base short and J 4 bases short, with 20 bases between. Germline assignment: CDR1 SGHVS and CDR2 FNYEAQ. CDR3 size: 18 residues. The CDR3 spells CASSLGPGLGRGNQPQHF. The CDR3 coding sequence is TGTGCCAGCAGCTTAGGTCCCGGCTTGGGCAGGGGAAATCAGCCCCAGCATTTT.

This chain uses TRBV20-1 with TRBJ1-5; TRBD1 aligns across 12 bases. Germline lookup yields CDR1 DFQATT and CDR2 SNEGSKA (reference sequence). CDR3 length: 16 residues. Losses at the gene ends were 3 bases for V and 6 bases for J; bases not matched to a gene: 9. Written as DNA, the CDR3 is TGCAGTGCTAGTTACGGGGACAGGGGGCCCGGTCAGCCCCAGCATTTT. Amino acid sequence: CSASYGDRGPGQPQHF.

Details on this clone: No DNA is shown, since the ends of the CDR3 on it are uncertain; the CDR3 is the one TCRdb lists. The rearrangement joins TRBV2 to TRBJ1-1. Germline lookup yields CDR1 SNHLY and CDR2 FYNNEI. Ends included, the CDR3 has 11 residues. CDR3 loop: CASSSSGEAFF.

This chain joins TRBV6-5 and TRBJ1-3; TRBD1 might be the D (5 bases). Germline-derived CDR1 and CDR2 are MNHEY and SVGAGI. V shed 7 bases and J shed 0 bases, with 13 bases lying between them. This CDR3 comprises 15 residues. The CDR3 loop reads CASTRDGGSGNTIYF. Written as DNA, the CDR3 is TGTGCCAGCACGCGGGACGGGGGCTCTGGAAACACCATATATTTT.

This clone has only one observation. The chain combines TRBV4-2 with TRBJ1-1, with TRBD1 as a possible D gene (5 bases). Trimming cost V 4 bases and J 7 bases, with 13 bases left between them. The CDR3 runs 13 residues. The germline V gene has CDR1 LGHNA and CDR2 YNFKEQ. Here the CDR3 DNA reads TGTGCCAGCAGCCCCGTGGAGGGGTATGAAGCTTTCTTT. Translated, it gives CASSPVEGYEAFF.

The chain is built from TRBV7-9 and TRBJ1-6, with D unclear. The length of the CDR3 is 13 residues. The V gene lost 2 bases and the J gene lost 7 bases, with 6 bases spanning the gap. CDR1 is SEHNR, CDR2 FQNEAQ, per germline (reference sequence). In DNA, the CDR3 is TGTGCCAGCAGCTTACCGGGAAATTCACCCCTCCACTTT. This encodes CASSLPGNSPLHF. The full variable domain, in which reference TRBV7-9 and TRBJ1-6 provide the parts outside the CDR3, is DTGVSQNPRHKITKRGQNVTFRCDPISEHNRLYWYRQTLGQGPEFLTYFQNEAQLEKSRLLSDRFSAERPKGSFSTLEIQRTEQGDSAMYLCASSLPGNSPLHFGNGTRLTVT.